A selection of T cell receptor beta chains follows, all from one sample in a study of cytomegalovirus exposure and HLA in healthy donors. Profiling relied on immunoSEQ multiplex PCR, and the TCRdb table lists in-frame clones only, not all of them. The table lists roughly 110,000 clones, 77% of them singletons. The sequencing sample was made of PBMCs. These receptor sequences come from a male donor in good health and CMV-seronegative. CDR3s include the opening cysteine and the closing phenylalanine or tryptophan. The D gene is left open where the match is weak. The size of a clone is reported for some rows only, either as once, few or many, or as a class for expanded clones.

V: TRBV29-1
size: -
D: TRBD1
J: TRBJ1-2
DNA: TGCAGCGTCGAATCCGACAGGGGCATCATAGGCTACACCTTC
CDR3: CSVESDRGIIGYTF

V: TRBV7-9
size: -
D: TRBD1
J: TRBJ2-1
DNA: TGTGCCAGCAGCTCGGACAGGGGTCTAGTTTACAATGAGCAGTTCTTC
CDR3: CASSSDRGLVYNEQFF

V: TRBV27
size: -
D: TRBD1
J: TRBJ2-7
DNA: TGTGCCAGCAGCAAATTGGGACAGGGACTTACCTACGAGCAGTACTTC
CDR3: CASSKLGQGLTYEQYF

V: TRBV28
size: few
D: TRBD2
J: TRBJ2-7
DNA: TGTGCCAGCAGGCCTAGCGGGAGGGGTCAGTACTTC
CDR3: CASRPSGRGQYF

V: TRBV28
size: once
D: -
J: TRBJ1-2
DNA: TGTGCCAGCAGTTTACAGGGTAACGGCTACACCTTC
CDR3: CASSLQGNGYTF

V: TRBV4-1
size: few
D: -
J: TRBJ2-5
DNA: TGCGCCAGCAGCCAAGGCCCCCTTAGCGTAGAGCAGTACTTC
CDR3: CASSQGPLSVEQYF

V: TRBV6-5
size: -
D: TRBD2
J: TRBJ2-5
DNA: TGTGCCAGCAGTTTTACTAGCGGGAGTTGGGAGACCCAGTACTTC
CDR3: CASSFTSGSWETQYF

V: TRBV27
size: few
D: -
J: TRBJ1-1
DNA: TGTGCCAGCAGTGCCATGGGGACACCGAACACTGAAGCTTTCTTT
CDR3: CASSAMGTPNTEAFF

V: TRBV5-1
size: -
D: TRBD2
J: TRBJ2-1
DNA: TGCGCCAGCAGCTCGGGACTAGCGGGAGGGGGTTACAATGAGCAGTTCTTC
CDR3: CASSSGLAGGGYNEQFF

V: TRBV7-9
size: -
D: -
J: TRBJ1-2
DNA: TGTGCCAGCAGCTTGGGAGAGGACCTCGCCAGAGACTATGGCTACACCTTC
CDR3: CASSLGEDLARDYGYTF

V: TRBV27
size: -
D: TRBD1
J: TRBJ2-7
DNA: TGTGCCAGCAGTCTCGGACAGGTCCACGGAGAGCAGTACTTC
CDR3: CASSLGQVHGEQYF

V: TRBV6-1
size: -
D: -
J: TRBJ2-1
DNA: TGTGCCAGCAGTGATTGGGGGCCTACCTACAATGAGCAGTTCTTC
CDR3: CASSDWGPTYNEQFF

V: TRBV27
size: -
D: TRBD1
J: TRBJ2-7
DNA: TGTGCCAGCAGTTCCTACGGGACAGGCTCCTACGAGCAGTACTTC
CDR3: CASSSYGTGSYEQYF

V: TRBV7-3
size: -
D: -
J: TRBJ2-7
DNA: TGTGCCAGCAGCCCCAGAGGGCTGAGGGAGCAGTACTTC
CDR3: CASSPRGLREQYF

V: TRBV6-1
size: few
D: -
J: TRBJ1-5
DNA: TGTGCCAGCAGTGAGTTTTCGGGAGGAGGCGGGAGCAATCAGCCCCAGCATTTT
CDR3: CASSEFSGGGGSNQPQHF

V: TRBV4-1
size: -
D: -
J: TRBJ1-2
DNA: TGCGCCAGCAGCCAAGAAACAGAAAAGCGGGGCTACACCTTC
CDR3: CASSQETEKRGYTF

V: TRBV6-1
size: -
D: TRBD1
J: TRBJ1-1
DNA: TGTGCCAGCAGTGAGGGGACAGCAATGAACACTGAAGCTTTCTTT
CDR3: CASSEGTAMNTEAFF

V: TRBV4-1
size: -
D: -
J: TRBJ2-6
DNA: TGCGCCAGCAGCCAAGATGGGGCTAGAATCTTTGGGGCCAACGTCCTGACTTTC
CDR3: CASSQDGARIFGANVLTF

V: TRBV29-1
size: -
D: -
J: TRBJ1-2
DNA: TGCAGCGTTGAGGGGGGAGGTAACTATGGCTACACCTTC
CDR3: CSVEGGGNYGYTF

V: TRBV7-9
size: once
D: -
J: TRBJ2-7
DNA: TGTGCCAGCAGCTTTAGATCCGAGCAGTACTTC
CDR3: CASSFRSEQYF

V: TRBV4-1
size: few
D: TRBD1
J: TRBJ1-1
DNA: TGCGCCAGCAGCCAAGGGGGGGCAGGGGGACACAACACTGAAGCTTTCTTT
CDR3: CASSQGGAGGHNTEAFF

V: TRBV7-9
size: -
D: -
J: TRBJ1-5
DNA: TGTGCCAGCAGCCCACTGCGGTCGACCGACGACGATCAGCCCCAGCATTTT
CDR3: CASSPLRSTDDDQPQHF

V: TRBV2
size: -
D: TRBD2
J: TRBJ2-1
DNA: TGTGCCATAGATAGCGGGAGTCTCGATGAGCAGTTCTTC
CDR3: CAIDSGSLDEQFF

V: TRBV5-4
size: -
D: -
J: TRBJ2-6
DNA: TGTGCCAGCAGCCCCTATGGGGGGGCCTCTGGGGCCAACGTCCTGACTTTC
CDR3: CASSPYGGASGANVLTF

V: TRBV7-6
size: once
D: -
J: TRBJ2-5
DNA: TGTGCCAGCAGCCTACAAGAGACCCAGTACTTC
CDR3: CASSLQETQYF

V: TRBV12-5
size: -
D: -
J: TRBJ2-7
DNA: TGTGCTAGTGGGCCCCCAGGCCCAGGAGAGCAGTACTTC
CDR3: CASGPPGPGEQYF

V: TRBV11-2
size: once
D: TRBD2
J: TRBJ2-2
DNA: TGTGCCAGCAATGGCGCGACTAGCGGAGCCACCGGGGAGCTGTTTTTT
CDR3: CASNGATSGATGELFF

V: TRBV5-1
size: -
D: TRBD2
J: TRBJ2-1
DNA: TGCGCCAGCAGCTGGACTAGCGGGACAATGTACAATGAGCAGTTCTTC
CDR3: CASSWTSGTMYNEQFF

V: TRBV30
size: -
D: -
J: TRBJ1-5
DNA: TGTGCCTGGAGCCACCAGGGAGGTCAGCCCCAGCATTTT
CDR3: CAWSHQGGQPQHF

V: TRBV7-9
size: -
D: TRBD2
J: TRBJ2-7
DNA: TGTGCCAGCAGCCACCGACTAGCGGGAAAAGCCTACGAGCAGTACTTC
CDR3: CASSHRLAGKAYEQYF

V: TRBV30
size: -
D: -
J: TRBJ2-1
DNA: TGTGCCTGGAGCCCGAGGTATGAGCAGTTCTTC
CDR3: CAWSPRYEQFF

V: TRBV7-9
size: -
D: TRBD2
J: TRBJ2-7
DNA: TGTGCCAGCAGCGCCACCGGGGGGGCCGTCGAGCAGTACTTC
CDR3: CASSATGGAVEQYF

V: TRBV29-1
size: -
D: TRBD1
J: TRBJ2-7
DNA: TGCAGCGTTGAGGCGACAGGGGAAACCTACGAGCAGTACTTC
CDR3: CSVEATGETYEQYF

V: TRBV11-2
size: -
D: TRBD2
J: TRBJ2-7
DNA: TGTGCCAGCAGCTTATTGGGCGGGAGCGTCGACGAGCAGTACTTC
CDR3: CASSLLGGSVDEQYF

V: TRBV9
size: -
D: -
J: TRBJ2-6
DNA: TGTGCCAGCAGCCACCTTGAGTATCCTGGGGCCAACGTCCTGACTTTC
CDR3: CASSHLEYPGANVLTF

V: TRBV27
size: -
D: TRBD2
J: TRBJ2-5
DNA: TGTGCCAGCAGCCCTCTGTCCCTATGGCGGGAGATAGAGGAGACCCAGTACTTC
CDR3: CASSPLSLWREIEETQYF

V: TRBV10-3
size: few
D: TRBD2
J: TRBJ2-7
DNA: TGTGCCATCAGTCTAGGGACTAGTCGCGAGCAGTACTTC
CDR3: CAISLGTSREQYF

V: TRBV6-1
size: -
D: -
J: TRBJ2-3
DNA: TGTGCCAGCAGGCTCCCTGATAGGGGCGATACGCAGTATTTT
CDR3: CASRLPDRGDTQYF

V: TRBV21-1
size: -
D: -
J: TRBJ2-7
DNA: TGTGCCAGACTGACTCGTTCCTACGAGCAGTACTTC
CDR3: CARLTRSYEQYF

V: TRBV7-8
size: -
D: -
J: TRBJ2-5
DNA: TGTGCCAGCAGCTTAGTTGTAGACAGAATTACAAGGGAGACCCAGTACTTC
CDR3: CASSLVVDRITRETQYF

V: TRBV10-3
size: few
D: TRBD2
J: TRBJ2-1
DNA: TGTGCCATCAGTGGAATAGGGAGAGCGGGAGGGCCAGCCTACAATGAGCAGTTCTTC
CDR3: CAISGIGRAGGPAYNEQFF

V: TRBV6-5
size: -
D: -
J: TRBJ2-1
DNA: TGTGCCAGCAGTTACGTCGGCTCCTACAATGAGCAGTTCTTC
CDR3: CASSYVGSYNEQFF

V: TRBV6-1
size: -
D: TRBD2
J: TRBJ2-5
DNA: TGTGCCAGCAGTGAAGCGGGGACTAGGGGAGAGACCCAGTACTTC
CDR3: CASSEAGTRGETQYF

V: TRBV2
size: -
D: TRBD2
J: TRBJ2-7
DNA: TGTGCCAGCAGTGTTTCCCTAGCGGGACTCGAGCAGTACTTC
CDR3: CASSVSLAGLEQYF

V: TRBV19
size: -
D: TRBD1
J: TRBJ2-5
DNA: TGTGCCAGTAGTTCGGGACAGGAACAAGAGACCCAGTACTTC
CDR3: CASSSGQEQETQYF

V: TRBV4-1
size: -
D: -
J: TRBJ2-7
DNA: TGCGCCAGCAGCCAAGAAACAGGCGTGGGATCCTACGAGCAGTACTTC
CDR3: CASSQETGVGSYEQYF

V: TRBV5-4
size: -
D: -
J: TRBJ2-7
DNA: TGTGCCAGCAGCGAAGGGGTAGGGTACGAGCAGTACTTC
CDR3: CASSEGVGYEQYF

V: TRBV5-1
size: -
D: TRBD2
J: TRBJ2-2
DNA: TGCGCCAGCAGCGCAAGAGCGGGGGACACCGGGGAGCTGTTTTTT
CDR3: CASSARAGDTGELFF

V: TRBV5-1
size: -
D: -
J: TRBJ1-5
DNA: TGCGCCAGCAGCTTGGCAGGAGGTCAGCCCCAGCATTTT
CDR3: CASSLAGGQPQHF